These 21 T cell receptor beta chains originate from one sample sequenced in a study of OX40 agonist ivuxolimab in advanced cancers. Assay used: immunoSEQ multiplex PCR; TCRdb lists only in-frame clones, some missing. The sample contains tens of thousands of clones, approximately 80% of which appear only once. The material sequenced was CD4+ or CD8+ T cells sorted from blood, taken in a trial of the OX40 agonist ivuxolimab. The receptors come from an adult with an advanced solid tumor such as melanoma, head and neck, liver or kidney cancer.

The gene calls are TRBV27 and TRBJ2-3; 8 bases line up with TRBD2. CDR1 and CDR2 (germline): MNHEY, SMNVEV (reference sequence). The CDR3 is 15 amino acids. Unmatched junction bases numbered 10, after V lost 5 bases and J lost 6 bases. This chain's CDR3 is CASSAGLAGMDTQYF. The CDR3 nucleotides are TGTGCCAGCAGTGCTGGACTAGCAGGCATGGATACGCAGTATTTT.

The chain is built from TRBV28 and TRBJ1-1; D not certain. V lost 2 bases and J lost 0, with 10 bases in between. The CDR3 spans 15 residues. The V gene's germline CDR1 is MDHEN and CDR2 SYDVKM. CDR3 amino acids: CASSLPTTVNTEAFF. CDR3 nucleotides: TGTGCCAGCAGTTTACCAACGACCGTGAACACTGAAGCTTTCTTT.

This clone occurred once. The CDR3 nucleotides read TGTGCCACCAGCAGAGATGACACAACCCTCCACTTT. This gives the protein CATSRDDTTLHF. V gene TRBV15 combines with J gene TRBJ1-6; D not resolved. Germline V lookup: CDR1 LNHNV, CDR2 YYDKDF (reference sequence). The CDR3 spans 12 residues. V gave up 0 bases and J gave up 14 bases, with 8 bases separating them.

This clone came up once. The rearrangement links TRBV28 to TRBJ1-2, with 7 bases identical to TRBD1. V trimming: 6 bases; J trimming: 5 bases; junction bases outside the gene matches: 6. Germline CDR1 is MDHEN and CDR2 is SYDVKM. The CDR3 has 13 residues. The CDR3 reads CASSRDRRYGYTF. The CDR3 bases are TGTGCCAGCAGCAGGGACAGACGTTATGGCTACACCTTC.

The chain couples TRBV10-1 to TRBJ1-1; D gene unclear. This CDR3 contains 16 residues. Germline assignment: CDR1 WNHNN and CDR2 SYGVQD (reference sequence). Trimming stripped 8 bases from V and 0 bases from J, with 19 bases between. CDR3 sequence (DNA): TGCGCCAGCCCCTACCCAATGGTCAAATTGAACACTGAAGCTTTCTTT. It is translated as CASPYPMVKLNTEAFF.

This clone is a singleton in its sample. The chain is built from TRBV11-2 and TRBJ2-7; the D is unclear. Looked up from germline, CDR1 is SGHAT and CDR2 is FQNNGV. The CDR3 consists of 12 residues. Trimming cost V 2 bases and J 2 bases, with 4 bases left between them. CDR3 sequence reads: CASSLHAYEQYF. DNA of the CDR3: TGTGCCAGCAGCTTACACGCCTACGAGCAGTACTTC.

A single count supports this clone. This chain links TRBV11-2 with TRBJ2-1, with D perhaps being TRBD1 or TRBD2 (6 bases each). Trimming shortened V by 5 bases and J by 6 bases, and 11 bases separated the two germline ends. This CDR3 comprises 13 residues. CDR1 is SGHAT and CDR2 is FQNNGV in the germline V gene. The CDR3 bases are TGTGCCAGCAGCCGAGGGGGGATCAATGAGCAGTTCTTC. It specifies CASSRGGINEQFF.

The chain combines TRBV7-2 with TRBJ1-1; 8 bases are shared with TRBD1. Per germline, CDR1 SGHTA and CDR2 FQGNSA. This CDR3 has 14 residues. V lost 4 bases, J lost 4 bases, and 5 bases stayed unmatched. The CDR3 DNA reads as TGTGCCAGCAGCTCCGCGACAGGGGCCACTGAAGCTTTCTTT. Translated: CASSSATGATEAFF.

This CDR3 reads CASSPGRYRGDEKLFF. The DNA of the CDR3 is TGTGCCAGCAGCCCAGGACGATACAGGGGTGACGAAAAACTGTTTTTT. V usage is TRBV19 and J usage is TRBJ1-4; TRBD1 matches 7 bases. Germline lookup yields CDR1 LNHDA and CDR2 SQIVND (reference sequence). This CDR3 contains 16 residues. The V and J ends lost 9 bases and 8 bases, in that order; junction bases with no gene match: 18.

As to this clone: The same CDR3 can be traced to other DNA sequences in this sample. The chain has TRBV13 and TRBJ1-1, with a possible D match to TRBD1 (5 bases). Germline CDR1 reads PRHDT; CDR2 reads FYEKMQ (reference sequence). Trimming took 4 bases from V and 4 from J, leaving 13 bases between them. This CDR3 is built from 14 residues. CDR3 in amino acids: CASSSQGGGTEAFF. The CDR3 nucleotides are TGTGCCAGCAGCTCTCAGGGTGGGGGCACTGAAGCTTTCTTT.

This clone was counted a few times. This chain joins TRBV2 and TRBJ1-2; TRBD1 might be the D (6 bases). Trimming removed 3 bases at V and 4 bases at J, with 9 bases between. The CDR3 runs 13 residues. Germline V gene lookup returns CDR1 SNHLY and CDR2 FYNNEI. CDR3 loop: CASSEGAGYGYTF. CDR3 coding DNA: TGTGCCAGCAGTGAGGGGGCGGGCTATGGCTACACCTTC.

J is TRBJ2-1 and V is TRBV28, with TRBD2 matching 7 bases. V shed 7 bases, J shed 0 bases, and the junction held 6 bases outside the gene matches. The CDR3 spans 15 residues. CDR1 is MDHEN, CDR2 SYDVKM, per germline. For the CDR3, the DNA is TGTGCCAGCACGCCAGCGGGGTTCTCCTACAATGAGCAGTTCTTC. Translation gives CASTPAGFSYNEQFF.

There are a few counts of this clone. The V call is TRBV7-8, the J call TRBJ2-1; TRBD1 or TRBD2 may be the D gene (5 bases each). Germline loops: CDR1 SGHVS, CDR2 FQNEAQ. The CDR3 is 12 residues long. V lost 3 bases and J lost 12, with 12 bases in between. DNA for the CDR3: TGTGCCAGCAGCTTCGGGGCCGAATCGCAGTTCTTC. Protein product: CASSFGAESQFF.

V and J are TRBV5-4 and TRBJ1-1, with D perhaps matching TRBD1 (6 bases). Trimming took off 1 base at V and 1 base at J, with 8 bases between the two ends. Germline V gene lookup returns CDR1 SGHNT and CDR2 YYREEE (reference sequence). The CDR3 runs 14 residues. CDR3 sequence reads: CASSLRDKNTEAFF. The DNA for the CDR3 is TGTGCCAGCAGCTTGCGGGACAAGAACACTGAAGCTTTCTTT.

In this sample, this clone is medium-sized. This chain connects TRBV11-2 to TRBJ2-7, with D tentatively TRBD1 (7 bases). The V gene lost 1 base and the J gene lost 2 bases, with 12 bases spanning the gap. The CDR3 length is 15 residues. CDR1 is SGHAT, CDR2 FQNNGV, per germline. The chain's CDR3 is CASSLVSRGAYEQYF. CDR3 DNA: TGTGCCAGCAGCTTAGTTTCCAGGGGGGCCTACGAGCAGTACTTC.

CDR3 sequence reads: CASSPGTGTEAFF. The CDR3 DNA reads as TGTGCCAGCTCACCAGGGACCGGGACTGAAGCTTTCTTT. The V call is TRBV18, the J call TRBJ1-1; weak D call: TRBD1 (5 bases). Germline-derived CDR1 and CDR2 are KGHSH and LQKENI. V was trimmed by 2 bases and J by 5 bases, leaving 9 bases between them. This CDR3 has 13 amino acids.

The chain couples TRBV30 to TRBJ2-1, with D possibly matching TRBD2 (6 bases). Trimming took 3 bases from V and 4 from J, leaving 16 bases between them. The CDR3 totals 15 residues. Per germline, CDR1 GTSNPN and CDR2 SVGIG (reference sequence). CDR3 protein: CAWSDGGKGYNEQFF. The CDR3, as DNA: TGTGCCTGGAGCGACGGGGGAAAGGGTTACAATGAGCAGTTCTTC.

The gene calls are TRBV6-5 and TRBJ2-6; D remains ambiguous. Deletions cut 4 bases from V and 3 bases from J, with 13 bases between. The germline gives CDR1 MNHEY, CDR2 SVGAGI. CDR3 size: 16 residues. CDR3 residues: CASSSPDLGGANVLTF. CDR3 coding DNA: TGTGCCAGCAGTTCCCCAGACCTCGGTGGGGCCAACGTCCTGACTTTC.

The chain employs TRBV25-1 and TRBJ2-3; no clear D. CDR1 and CDR2 from the germline V gene are MGHDK and SYGVNS. V was shortened by 3 bases and J by 2 bases, with 6 bases between the two germline ends. This CDR3 comprises 13 residues. In DNA, the CDR3 is TGTGCCAGCAGTGAGGTCAACACAGATACGCAGTATTTT. This translates into CASSEVNTDTQYF.

The CDR3 loop is CASSGNRGQPQHF. CDR3 DNA: TGTGCCAGTAGTGGCAACAGGGGTCAGCCCCAGCATTTT. The rearrangement links TRBV19 to TRBJ1-5, with TRBD1 identical over 7 bases. Trimming cost V 5 bases and J 6 bases; bases outside gene matches: 4. CDR1 and CDR2 (germline): LNHDA, SQIVND (reference sequence). The CDR3 has 13 residues.

The chain uses TRBV27 and TRBJ2-3; 10 positions match TRBD2. The CDR3 contains 15 residues. Germline assignment: CDR1 MNHEY and CDR2 SMNVEV (reference sequence). V was pared by 8 bases and J by 4 bases, with 9 bases of the junction left unmatched. In DNA, the CDR3 is TGTGCCAGCCACCCGGGACTAGCGATCGCAGATACGCAGTATTTT. It codes for CASHPGLAIADTQYF.